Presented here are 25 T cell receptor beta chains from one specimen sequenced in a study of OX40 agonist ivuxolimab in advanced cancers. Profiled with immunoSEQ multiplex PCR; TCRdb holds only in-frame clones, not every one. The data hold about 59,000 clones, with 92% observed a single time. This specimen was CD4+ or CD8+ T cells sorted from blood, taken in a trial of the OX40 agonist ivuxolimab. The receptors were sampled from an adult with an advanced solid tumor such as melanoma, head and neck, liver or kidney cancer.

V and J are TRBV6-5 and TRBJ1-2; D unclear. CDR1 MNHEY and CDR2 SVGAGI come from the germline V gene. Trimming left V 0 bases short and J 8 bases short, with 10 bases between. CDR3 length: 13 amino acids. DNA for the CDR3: TGTGCCAGCAGTTACTCGTCGTCGCAGGGCTACACCTTC. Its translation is CASSYSSSQGYTF.

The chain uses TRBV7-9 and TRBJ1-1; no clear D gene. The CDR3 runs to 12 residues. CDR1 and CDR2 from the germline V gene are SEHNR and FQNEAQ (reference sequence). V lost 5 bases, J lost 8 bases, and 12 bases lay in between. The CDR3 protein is CASSPGAFEAFF. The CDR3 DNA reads TGTGCCAGCAGCCCGGGCGCCTTCGAAGCTTTCTTT.

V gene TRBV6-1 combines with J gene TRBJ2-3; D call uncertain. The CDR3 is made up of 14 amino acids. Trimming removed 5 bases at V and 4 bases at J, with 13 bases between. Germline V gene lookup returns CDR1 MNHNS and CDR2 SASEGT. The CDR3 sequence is CASSLMRSPDTQYF. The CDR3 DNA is TGTGCCAGCAGTTTAATGAGGAGTCCAGATACGCAGTATTTT.

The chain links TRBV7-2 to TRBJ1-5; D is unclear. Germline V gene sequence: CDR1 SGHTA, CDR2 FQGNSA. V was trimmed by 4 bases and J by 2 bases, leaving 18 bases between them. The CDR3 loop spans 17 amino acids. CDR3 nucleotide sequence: TGTGCCAGCAGCTATAGTGAGGGTTATATCGGCAATCAGCCCCAGCATTTT. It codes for CASSYSEGYIGNQPQHF.

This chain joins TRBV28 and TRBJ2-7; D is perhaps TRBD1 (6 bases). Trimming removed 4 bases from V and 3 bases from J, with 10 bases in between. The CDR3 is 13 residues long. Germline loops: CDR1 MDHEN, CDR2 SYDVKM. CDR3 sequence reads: CASSSGQRYEQYF. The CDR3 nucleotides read TGTGCCAGCAGTTCAGGACAGCGCTACGAGCAGTACTTC.

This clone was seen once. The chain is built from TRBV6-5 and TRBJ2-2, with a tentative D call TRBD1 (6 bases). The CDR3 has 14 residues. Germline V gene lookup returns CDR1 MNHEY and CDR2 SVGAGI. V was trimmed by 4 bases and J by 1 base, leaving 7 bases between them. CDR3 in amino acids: CASSWTENTGELFF. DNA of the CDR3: TGTGCCAGCAGTTGGACAGAGAACACCGGGGAGCTGTTTTTT.

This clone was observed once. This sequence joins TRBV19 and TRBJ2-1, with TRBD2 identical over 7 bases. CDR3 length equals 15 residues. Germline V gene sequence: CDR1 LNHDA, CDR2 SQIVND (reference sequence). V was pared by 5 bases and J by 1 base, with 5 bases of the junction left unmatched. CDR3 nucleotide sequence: TGTGCCAGTAGTCCTTTAGCGGGTTCCTACAATGAGCAGTTCTTC. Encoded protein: CASSPLAGSYNEQFF.

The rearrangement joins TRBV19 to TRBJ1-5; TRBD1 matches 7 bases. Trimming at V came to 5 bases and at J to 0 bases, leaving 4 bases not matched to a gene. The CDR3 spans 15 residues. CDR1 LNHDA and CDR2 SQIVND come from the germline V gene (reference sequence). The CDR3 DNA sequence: TGTGCCAGTAGTGGGGACAGCAATAGCAATCAGCCCCAGCATTTT. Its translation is CASSGDSNSNQPQHF.

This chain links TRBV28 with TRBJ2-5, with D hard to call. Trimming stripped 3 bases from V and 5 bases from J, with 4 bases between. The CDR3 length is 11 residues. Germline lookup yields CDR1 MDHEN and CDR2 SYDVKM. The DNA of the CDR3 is TGTGCCAGCAGTTTGGGGGAGACCCAGTACTTC. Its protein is CASSLGETQYF.

As DNA, the CDR3 is TGTGCCAGCAGCGCGCAACAACGCGGTGCCTACAATGAGCAGTTCTTC. It codes for CASSAQQRGAYNEQFF. This chain connects TRBV5-5 to TRBJ2-1; no clear D gene. The CDR3 runs to 16 residues. Trimming removed 4 bases at V and 2 bases at J, with 16 bases between. CDR1 and CDR2 from the germline V gene are SGHKS and YYEKEE (reference sequence). Full variable domain (outside the CDR3, taken from reference TRBV5-5 and TRBJ2-1): DAGVTQSPTHLIKTRGQQVTLRCSPISGHKSVSWYQQVLGQGPQFIFQYYEKEERGRGNFPDRFSARQFPNYSSELNVNALLLGDSALYLCASSAQQRGAYNEQFFGPGTRLTVL.

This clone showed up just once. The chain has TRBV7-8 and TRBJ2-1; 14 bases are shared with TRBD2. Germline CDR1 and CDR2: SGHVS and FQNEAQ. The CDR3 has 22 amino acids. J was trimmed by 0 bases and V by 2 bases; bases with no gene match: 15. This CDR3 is CASSLRLAGGPSLKISYNEQFF. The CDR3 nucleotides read TGTGCCAGCAGCTTAAGACTAGCGGGAGGGCCCTCGCTTAAGATCTCCTACAATGAGCAGTTCTTC.

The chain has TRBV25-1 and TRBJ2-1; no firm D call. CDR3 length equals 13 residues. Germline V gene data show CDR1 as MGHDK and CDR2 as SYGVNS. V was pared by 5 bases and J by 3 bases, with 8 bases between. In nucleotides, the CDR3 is TGTGCCAGCAGTCCGCTAGACTACAATGAGCAGTTCTTC. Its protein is CASSPLDYNEQFF.

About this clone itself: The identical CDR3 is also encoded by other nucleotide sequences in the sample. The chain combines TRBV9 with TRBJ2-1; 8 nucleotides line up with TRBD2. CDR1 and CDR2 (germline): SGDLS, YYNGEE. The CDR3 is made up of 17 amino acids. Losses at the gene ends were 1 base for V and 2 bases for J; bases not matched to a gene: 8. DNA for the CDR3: TGTGCCAGCAGCGTACTGGCGGGAGGTCCCCCCTACAATGAGCAGTTCTTC. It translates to CASSVLAGGPPYNEQFF.

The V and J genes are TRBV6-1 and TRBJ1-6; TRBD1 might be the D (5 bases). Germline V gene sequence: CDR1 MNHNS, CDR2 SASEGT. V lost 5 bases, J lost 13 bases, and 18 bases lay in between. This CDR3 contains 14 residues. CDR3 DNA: TGTGCCAGCAGTCTATTGGGACCGTCGACTCCCCTCCACTTT. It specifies CASSLLGPSTPLHF.

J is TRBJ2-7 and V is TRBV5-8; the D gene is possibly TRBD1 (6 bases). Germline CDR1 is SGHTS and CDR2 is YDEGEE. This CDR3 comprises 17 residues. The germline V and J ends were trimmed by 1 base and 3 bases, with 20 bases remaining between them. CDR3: CASSLPSFWTVDYEQYF. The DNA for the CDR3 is TGTGCCAGCAGCTTGCCTTCATTTTGGACAGTCGACTACGAGCAGTACTTC.

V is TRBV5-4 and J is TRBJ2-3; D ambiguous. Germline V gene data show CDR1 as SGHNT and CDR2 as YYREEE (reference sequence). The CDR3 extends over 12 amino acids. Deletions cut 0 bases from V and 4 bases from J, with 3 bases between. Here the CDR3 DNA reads TGTGCCAGCAGCTTGGGCGCAGATACGCAGTATTTT. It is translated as CASSLGADTQYF.

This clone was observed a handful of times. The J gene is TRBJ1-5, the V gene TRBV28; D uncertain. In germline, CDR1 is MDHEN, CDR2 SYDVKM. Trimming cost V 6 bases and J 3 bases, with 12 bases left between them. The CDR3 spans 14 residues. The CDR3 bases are TGTGCCAGCAGGGCAGCCCTTTACAATCAGCCCCAGCATTTT. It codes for CASRAALYNQPQHF.

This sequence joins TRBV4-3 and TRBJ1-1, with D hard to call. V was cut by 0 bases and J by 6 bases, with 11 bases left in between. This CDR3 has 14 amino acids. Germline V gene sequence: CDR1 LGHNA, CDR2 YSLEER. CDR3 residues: CASSQDKDLAEAFF. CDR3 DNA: TGCGCCAGCAGCCAAGATAAGGATTTAGCTGAAGCTTTCTTT.

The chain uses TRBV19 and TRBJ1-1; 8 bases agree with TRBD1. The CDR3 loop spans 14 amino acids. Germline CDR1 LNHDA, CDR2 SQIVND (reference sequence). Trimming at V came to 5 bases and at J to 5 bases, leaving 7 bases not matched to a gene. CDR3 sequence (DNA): TGTGCCAGTAGTGCGTGGACAGGGACTACTGAAGCTTTCTTT. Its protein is CASSAWTGTTEAFF.

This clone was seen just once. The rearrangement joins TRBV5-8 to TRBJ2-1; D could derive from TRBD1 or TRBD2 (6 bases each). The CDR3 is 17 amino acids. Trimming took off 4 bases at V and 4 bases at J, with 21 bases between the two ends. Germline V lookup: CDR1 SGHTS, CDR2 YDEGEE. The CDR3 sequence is CASSLAALGGKYNEQFF. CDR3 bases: TGTGCCAGCAGCCTGGCGGCGCTAGGGGGGAAATACAATGAGCAGTTCTTC.

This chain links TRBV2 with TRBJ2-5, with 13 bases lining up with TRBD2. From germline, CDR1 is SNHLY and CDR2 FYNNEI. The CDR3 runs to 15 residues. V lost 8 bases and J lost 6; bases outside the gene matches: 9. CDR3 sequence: CASGETSGGRQTQYF. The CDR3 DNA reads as TGTGCCAGCGGGGAGACTAGCGGGGGGCGTCAGACCCAGTACTTC.

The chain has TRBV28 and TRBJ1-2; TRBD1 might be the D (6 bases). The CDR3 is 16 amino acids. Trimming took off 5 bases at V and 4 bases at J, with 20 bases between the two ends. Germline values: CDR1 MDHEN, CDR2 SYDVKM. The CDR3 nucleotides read TGTGCCAGCAGTCCGTGGACAGCAGAGGATCCCTATGGCTACACCTTC. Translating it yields CASSPWTAEDPYGYTF.

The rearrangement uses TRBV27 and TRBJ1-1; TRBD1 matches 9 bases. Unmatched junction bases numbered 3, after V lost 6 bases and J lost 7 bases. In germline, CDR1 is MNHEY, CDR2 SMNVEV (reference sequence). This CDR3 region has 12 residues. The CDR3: CASRQTGGEAFF. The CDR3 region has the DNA TGTGCCAGCAGGCAGACAGGGGGTGAAGCTTTCTTT.

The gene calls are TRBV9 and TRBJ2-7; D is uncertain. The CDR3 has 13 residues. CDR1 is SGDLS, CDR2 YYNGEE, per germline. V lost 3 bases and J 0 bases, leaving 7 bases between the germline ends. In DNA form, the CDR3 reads TGTGCCAGCAGCGCTCAGAGCTCCTACGAGCAGTACTTC. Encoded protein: CASSAQSSYEQYF.

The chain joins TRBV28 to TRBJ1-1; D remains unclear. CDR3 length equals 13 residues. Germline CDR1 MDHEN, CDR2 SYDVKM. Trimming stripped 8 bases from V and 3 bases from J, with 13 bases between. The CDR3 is CASALAFYTEAFF. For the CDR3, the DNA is TGTGCCAGCGCTTTAGCGTTTTACACTGAAGCTTTCTTT.